The clone carrying this T cell receptor beta chain was seen only once. The data were taken from a study of blood T cell repertoires in COVID-19. The table came from immunoSEQ multiplex PCR; TCRdb's copy has only in-frame clones and leaves some out. The sample comprises 250,000 to 350,000 clones, 80% to 90% of which are singletons, and 2.4% rests with the top ten. This CDR3 has 16 residues. V lost 5 bases to trimming and J lost 1 base; unmatched junction nucleotides: 8. In germline, CDR1 is SEHNR, CDR2 FQNEAQ (reference sequence). The TCR originated in a woman aged 18-30 years who had recovered from COVID-19. What was sequenced was PBMCs or T cells enriched from blood (not recorded which). V is TRBV7-9 and J is TRBJ1-1; 9 positions agree with TRBD1. CDR3 in amino acids: CASSRRTTGGNTEAFF. In DNA, the CDR3 is TGTGCCAGCAGCCGCAGGACGACAGGGGGGAACACTGAAGCTTTCTTT.